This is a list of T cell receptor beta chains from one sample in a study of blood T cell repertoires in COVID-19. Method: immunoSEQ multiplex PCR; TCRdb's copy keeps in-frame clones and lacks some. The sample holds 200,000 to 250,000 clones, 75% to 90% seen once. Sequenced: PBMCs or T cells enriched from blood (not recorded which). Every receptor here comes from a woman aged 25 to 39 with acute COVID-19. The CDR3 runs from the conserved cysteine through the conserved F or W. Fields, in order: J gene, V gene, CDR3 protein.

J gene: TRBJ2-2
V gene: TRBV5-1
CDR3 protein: CASSLVPGANTGELFF

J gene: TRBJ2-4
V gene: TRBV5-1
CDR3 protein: CASSLALGRGNIQYF

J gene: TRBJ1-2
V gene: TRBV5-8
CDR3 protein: CASAMGGSQASGYTF

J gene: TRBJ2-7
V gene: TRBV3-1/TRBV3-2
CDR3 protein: CASSVRGLEQYF

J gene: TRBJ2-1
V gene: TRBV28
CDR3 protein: CASSIAGELNEQFF

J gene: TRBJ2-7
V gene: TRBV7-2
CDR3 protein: CASSRLAGGPGEQYF

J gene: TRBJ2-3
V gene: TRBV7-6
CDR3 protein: CASSLVAGGRGDTQYF

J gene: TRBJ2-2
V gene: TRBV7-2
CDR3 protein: CASSFPGQLPNTGELFF

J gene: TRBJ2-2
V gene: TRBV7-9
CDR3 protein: CASNGLFF

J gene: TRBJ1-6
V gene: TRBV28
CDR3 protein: CASSLVWIGSGGSPLHF

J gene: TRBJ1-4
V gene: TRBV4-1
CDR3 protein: CASSQDSGANEKLFF

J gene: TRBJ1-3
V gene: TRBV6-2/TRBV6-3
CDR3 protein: CASSSGTALSSGNTIYF

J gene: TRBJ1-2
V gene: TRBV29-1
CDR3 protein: CSVEDRYRDRAGGYTF

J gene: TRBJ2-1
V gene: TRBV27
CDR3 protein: CASSRVVSYNEQFF

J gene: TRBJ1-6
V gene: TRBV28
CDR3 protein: CASSRGGGPYNSPLHF

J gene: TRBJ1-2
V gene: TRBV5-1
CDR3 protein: CASSLEGHANYGYTF

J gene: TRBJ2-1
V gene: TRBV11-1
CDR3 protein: CASSLDRESKQFF

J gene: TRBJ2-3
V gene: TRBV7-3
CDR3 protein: CASSLSGTSVLSTDTQYF

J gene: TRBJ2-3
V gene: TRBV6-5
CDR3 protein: CASLTGAVTDTQYF

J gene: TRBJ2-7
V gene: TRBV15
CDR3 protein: CATSRGDSYEQYF

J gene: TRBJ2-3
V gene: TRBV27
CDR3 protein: CASSPGTSGDTQYF

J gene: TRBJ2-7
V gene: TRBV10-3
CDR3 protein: CAITTAGEQYF

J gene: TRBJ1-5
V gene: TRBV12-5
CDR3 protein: CASGLATGASNQPQHF

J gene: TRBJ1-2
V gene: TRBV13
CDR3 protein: CASSLGQGDFYGYTF

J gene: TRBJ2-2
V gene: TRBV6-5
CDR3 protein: CASRAGNTGELFF

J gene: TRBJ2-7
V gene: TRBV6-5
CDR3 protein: CASAGTGQYEQYF

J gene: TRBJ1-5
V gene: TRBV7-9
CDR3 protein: CASSLGDRVESNQPQHF

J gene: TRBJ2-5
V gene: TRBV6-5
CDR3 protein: CASSIGTSKETQYF

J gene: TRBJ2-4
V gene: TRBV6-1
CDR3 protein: CASSEWGAGAKNIQYF

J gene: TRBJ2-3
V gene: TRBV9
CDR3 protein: CASSVGGGGGDTQYF

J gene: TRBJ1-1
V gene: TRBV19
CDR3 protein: CASTFGGRGEAEIEAFF

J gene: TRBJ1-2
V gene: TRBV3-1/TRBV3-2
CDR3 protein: CASSQEDRPNYGYTF

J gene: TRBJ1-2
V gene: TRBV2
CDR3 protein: CASGNRGLPYGYTF

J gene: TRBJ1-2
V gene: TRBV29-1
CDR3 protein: CSVAGLSYGYTF

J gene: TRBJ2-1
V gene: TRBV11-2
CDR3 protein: CASRRPGTGTGKNNEQFF

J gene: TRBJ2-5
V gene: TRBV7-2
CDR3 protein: CASSRRTSGRALETQYF

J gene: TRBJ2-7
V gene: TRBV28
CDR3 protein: CASSSSQRVAYEQYF

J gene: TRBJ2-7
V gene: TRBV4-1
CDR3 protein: CASSQATWGRRPVEQYF

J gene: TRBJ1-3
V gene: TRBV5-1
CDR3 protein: CASSDGQNSGNTIYF

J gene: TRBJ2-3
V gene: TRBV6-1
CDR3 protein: CASSERQGAKDTQYF

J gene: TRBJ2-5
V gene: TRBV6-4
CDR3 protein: CASSETGGALETQYF

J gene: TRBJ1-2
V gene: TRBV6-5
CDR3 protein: CASSRQGARDGYTF

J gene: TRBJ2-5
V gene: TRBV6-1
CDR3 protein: CASSDIAGGPAGETQYF

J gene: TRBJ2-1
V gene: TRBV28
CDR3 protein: CASNPGGRYNEQFF

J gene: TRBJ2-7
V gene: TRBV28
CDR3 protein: CASKQGVYEQYF

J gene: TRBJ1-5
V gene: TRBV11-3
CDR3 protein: CASSLIGSNQPQHF

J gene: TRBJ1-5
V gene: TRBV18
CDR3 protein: CASSRDRGQYGSNQPQHF

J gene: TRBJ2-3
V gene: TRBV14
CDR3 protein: CASSQDRGHTDTQYF